This T cell receptor (beta chain) was identified during a study of blood T cell repertoires in COVID-19. V trimming: 6 bases; J trimming: 2 bases; junction bases outside the gene matches: 4. There are 14 residues in the CDR3. Germline loops: CDR1 SNHLY, CDR2 FYNNEI. Clones were sequenced by immunoSEQ multiplex PCR, and TCRdb holds only the in-frame ones, with some missing. The data show approximately 77,000 clones, around 77% seen once. This clone was seen just once. Sequencing was performed on peripheral blood. V usage is TRBV2 and J usage is TRBJ2-3; 8 bases match TRBD1. The source is a man aged 70-80 years with active or convalescent COVID-19. CDR3 nucleotides: TGTGCCAGCAGACAGGGGGAATTCACAGATACGCAGTATTTT. This encodes CASRQGEFTDTQYF.